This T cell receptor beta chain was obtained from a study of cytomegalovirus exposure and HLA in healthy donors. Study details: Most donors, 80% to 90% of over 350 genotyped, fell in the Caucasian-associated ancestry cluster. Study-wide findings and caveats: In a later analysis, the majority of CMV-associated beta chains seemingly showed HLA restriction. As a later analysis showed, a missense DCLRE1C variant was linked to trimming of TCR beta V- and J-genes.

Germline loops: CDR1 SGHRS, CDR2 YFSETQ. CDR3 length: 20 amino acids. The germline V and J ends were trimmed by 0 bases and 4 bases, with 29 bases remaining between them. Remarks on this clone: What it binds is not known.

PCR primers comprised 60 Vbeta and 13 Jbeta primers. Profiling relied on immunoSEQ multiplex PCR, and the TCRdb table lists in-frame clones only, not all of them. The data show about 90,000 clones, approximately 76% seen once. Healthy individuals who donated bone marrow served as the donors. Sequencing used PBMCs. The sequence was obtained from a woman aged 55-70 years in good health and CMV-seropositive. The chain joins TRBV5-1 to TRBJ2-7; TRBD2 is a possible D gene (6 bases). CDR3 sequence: CASSLGGIGAGRITSYEQYF. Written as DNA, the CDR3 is TGCGCCAGCAGCTTGGGCGGAATCGGAGCGGGCCGTATAACATCTTACGAGCAGTACTTC. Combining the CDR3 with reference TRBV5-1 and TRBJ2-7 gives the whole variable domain KAGVTQTPRYLIKTRGQQVTLSCSPISGHRSVSWYQQTPGQGLQFLFEYFSETQRNKGNFPGRFSGRQFSNSRSEMNVSTLELGDSALYLCASSLGGIGAGRITSYEQYFGPGTRLTVT.